This record looks at one T cell receptor (beta chain) sequence and its context. The CDR3 totals 16 residues. V lost 4 bases, J lost 5 bases, and 17 bases lay in between. Germline assignment: CDR1 KGHSH and CDR2 LQKENI. Multiplex touch-down PCR with TRB-A/B primers amplified rearranged V-D-J TRB sequences. TCRdb ran MiXCR on the multiplex PCR reads and lists one entry per CDR3 protein. Of thousands of distinct CDR3 sequences listed, about two fifths are singletons. These data belong to a study of T cell repertoires in aging, cancer and after chemotherapy. Amplification of TCR beta used genomic DNA extracted from peripheral blood.

This chain links TRBV18 with TRBJ1-4, with D tentatively TRBD1 (5 bases). What was sequenced was blood. The clonotype comes from a human donor in good health. CDR3 nucleotide sequence: TGTGCCAGCTCACTGGGACGTATGGGTCCAAATGAAAAACTGTTTTTT. Its protein product is CASSLGRMGPNEKLFF.